The sequence of this TCR beta chain was determined in a study of blood T cell repertoires in COVID-19. About the study: From the United States, Italy and Spain came samples of acute and convalescent COVID-19. From T cells, B-cell-depleted T cells, or PBMCs came the material, which was cDNA or gDNA.

Germline lookup yields CDR1 LGHDT and CDR2 YNNKEL (reference sequence). The CDR3 is made up of 13 amino acids. The ends were cut back, 4 bases at V and 0 bases at J, with 4 bases in the middle. The method was immunoSEQ multiplex PCR; TCRdb's version includes in-frame clones alone and lacks a portion of them. Found here are almost 400,000 clones, over 85% of them singletons; the top ten hold 1.5% to 2%. Cohort 3 donors counted as recovered after two negative PCRs, clearance, or resolved symptoms. In the case of this clone: Other DNA variants within this sample encode the same CDR3.

The sequence derives from a woman in her 30s who had recovered from COVID-19. The chain uses TRBV3-1 (or the pseudogene TRBV3-2) and TRBJ1-3; no definite D call. The sample taken for sequencing was PBMCs or T cells enriched from blood (not recorded which). The CDR3 region has the DNA TGTGCCAGCAGCCCCTCCTCTGGAAACACCATATATTTT. It encodes CASSPSSGNTIYF.